The 16 T cell receptor beta chains given below trace back to one sample, sequenced in a study of T cell responses to AZD1222 COVID-19 vaccine. Some clones are missing from TCRdb's copy, which holds only in-frame ones; the method was immunoSEQ multiplex PCR. In the table there are some 110,000 clones, 89% of which are singletons. The source material was peripheral blood, sampled on day 0 of AZD1222 vaccination. Source of these receptors: an adult in good health.

The rearrangement uses TRBV19 and TRBJ2-3; 8 nucleotides agree with TRBD2. CDR1 LNHDA and CDR2 SQIVND come from the germline V gene (reference sequence). The CDR3 totals 18 residues. V gave up 5 bases and J gave up 5 bases; unmatched junction bases: 18. The CDR3 is CASSASGTSGGRGDTQYF. CDR3 nucleotide sequence: TGTGCCAGTAGTGCCTCCGGGACTAGTGGGGGCAGGGGAGATACGCAGTATTTT.

This clone was seen once. The same CDR3 arises from other DNA sequences in this sample as well. CDR3 region: CASSLRRGQPQHF. DNA for the CDR3: TGTGCCAGCAGCCTCCGGAGGGGTCAACCCCAGCATTTT. The genes are TRBV7-9 and TRBJ1-5, with D perhaps TRBD1 (5 bases). Per the germline V gene, CDR1 is SEHNR and CDR2 is FQNEAQ (reference sequence). The CDR3 sequence is 13 residues long. Between the trimmed V and J ends, which lost 5 bases and 10 bases, there was a span of 15 bases.

The V and J genes are TRBV14 and TRBJ1-2; 7 positions match TRBD1. The CDR3 has 14 residues. From germline, CDR1 is SGHDN and CDR2 FVKESK. With V trimmed by 5 bases and J by 6 bases, 9 bases remained unmatched. The CDR3 coding sequence is TGTGCCAGCAGCGCCTTGACAGGGAACCATGGCTACACCTTC. Translating it yields CASSALTGNHGYTF.

CDR3: CASSQNGAPYGYTF. As DNA, the CDR3 is TGTGCCAGCAGCCAAAACGGGGCACCCTATGGCTACACCTTC. The V gene is TRBV3-1 (or the pseudogene TRBV3-2), the J gene TRBJ1-2; D might be TRBD1 (5 bases). Trimming stripped 2 bases from V and 4 bases from J, with 11 bases between. This CDR3 has 14 residues. In germline, CDR1 is LGHDT, CDR2 YNNKEL (reference sequence).

This rearrangement joins TRBV7-2 to TRBJ1-3; a weak D match, TRBD1 (5 bases). Trimming cost V 1 base and J 3 bases, with 13 bases left between them. Germline V gene data show CDR1 as SGHTA and CDR2 as FQGNSA. The CDR3 consists of 16 residues. CDR3 bases: TGTGCCAGCAGCTTAGAACTTGTTGGGGGTGGAAACACCATATATTTT. It encodes CASSLELVGGGNTIYF. Together with reference TRBV7-2 and TRBJ1-3, the CDR3 gives the full variable domain: GAGVSQSPSNKVTEKGKDVELRCDPISGHTALYWYRQSLGQGLEFLIYFQGNSAPDKSGLPSDRFSAERTGGSVSTLTIQRTQQEDSAVYLCASSLELVGGGNTIYFGEGSWLTVV.

This chain uses TRBV4-1 with TRBJ2-7; D gene uncertain. There are 13 residues in the CDR3. The V end lost 0 bases, the J end lost 3 bases, and 6 bases lay between the germline ends. In germline, CDR1 is MGHRA, CDR2 YSYEKL. CDR3 region: CASSQDRVYEQYF. CDR3 DNA sequence: TGCGCCAGCAGCCAAGATCGGGTCTACGAGCAGTACTTC.

V usage is TRBV6-5 and J usage is TRBJ2-3, with D perhaps TRBD2 (7 bases). This CDR3 contains 13 residues. Germline V CDR1 and CDR2: MNHEY, SVGAGI. The ends were cut back, 5 bases at V and 6 bases at J, with 12 bases in the middle. The CDR3 region has the DNA TGTGCCAGCAGTCGGGGGGCCTGGGATACGCAGTATTTT. Translating it yields CASSRGAWDTQYF.

The chain links TRBV11-2 to TRBJ2-1, with a possible D match to TRBD2 (7 bases). This CDR3 has 15 residues. Trimming pared 5 bases from V and 8 bases from J, leaving 19 bases between. Germline V gene data show CDR1 as SGHAT and CDR2 as FQNNGV. CDR3 coding DNA: TGTGCCAGCAGCCCGATAGTGGGGGGGCCATATGAGCAGTTCTTC. Protein sequence: CASSPIVGGPYEQFF. The variable domain in full, completed from reference TRBV11-2 and TRBJ2-1, reads EAGVAQSPRYKIIEKRQSVAFWCNPISGHATLYWYQQILGQGPKLLIQFQNNGVVDDSQLPKDRFSAERLKGVDSTLKIQPAKLEDSAVYLCASSPIVGGPYEQFFGPGTRLTVL.

The chain recombines TRBV18 with TRBJ2-7, with 8 bases identical to TRBD2. Germline CDR1 is KGHSH and CDR2 is LQKENI. V was pared by 2 bases and J by 1 base, with 13 bases of the junction left unmatched. CDR3 length: 18 residues. In DNA, the CDR3 is TGTGCCAGCTCACCAAAAGTGATAGCGGGGCCCCAGTCCTACGAGCAGTACTTC. Encoded protein: CASSPKVIAGPQSYEQYF.

The chain recombines TRBV6-6 with TRBJ2-3; TRBD2 aligns across 9 bases. After removal of 4 bases from V and 5 bases from J, the junction contained 10 bases not matched to a gene. The CDR3 spans 16 residues. Germline V gives CDR1 MNHNY, CDR2 SVGAGI (reference sequence). CDR3 sequence reads: CASSLNERGVLDTQYF. The CDR3 DNA follows: TGTGCCAGCAGTTTGAATGAGCGGGGGGTTTTAGATACGCAGTATTTT.

A word on this clone: Since no conserved phenylalanine or tryptophan closes the CDR3, a read error is the likely cause. This rearrangement joins TRBV7-9 to TRBJ1-6; 8 bases align to TRBD1. V gave up 5 bases and J gave up 2 bases; unmatched junction bases: 11. Germline V lookup: CDR1 SEHNR, CDR2 FQNEAQ (reference sequence). The CDR3 has 18 amino acids. The CDR3 here is CASSPGTGVNTYNSPLHL. CDR3 bases: TGTGCCAGCAGCCCTGGGACAGGCGTAAACACCTATAATTCACCCCTCCACCTT.

This clone was picked up a small number of times. The chain employs TRBV5-1 and TRBJ1-2; tentative D call: TRBD1 (5 bases). V dropped 0 bases and J dropped 9 bases, with 9 bases sitting between them. Germline V gene data show CDR1 as SGHRS and CDR2 as YFSETQ. The CDR3 is made up of 12 amino acids. CDR3 sequence: CASSLGGERYTF. The CDR3 coding sequence is TGCGCCAGCAGCTTGGGAGGGGAGCGCTACACCTTC.

The J gene is TRBJ2-5, the V gene TRBV5-1; D gene unclear. The V end lost 2 bases, the J end lost 3 bases, and 11 bases lay between the germline ends. CDR3 length: 14 amino acids. Germline assignment: CDR1 SGHRS and CDR2 YFSETQ. CDR3 in DNA: TGCGCCAGCAGCTTCCTTGAGATCAAAGAGACCCAGTACTTC. It encodes CASSFLEIKETQYF.

The chain has TRBV15 and TRBJ1-1, with D perhaps TRBD1 (5 bases). Per germline, CDR1 LNHNV and CDR2 YYDKDF (reference sequence). There are 15 residues in the CDR3. Trimming stripped 2 bases from V and 1 base from J, with 11 bases between. The CDR3 loop reads CATSRRQISNTEAFF. The DNA for the CDR3 is TGTGCCACCAGCAGAAGACAGATCTCGAACACTGAAGCTTTCTTT.

The rearrangement joins TRBV6-2 or TRBV6-3 to TRBJ1-1; D is ambiguous. V lost 6 bases and J lost 4, with 15 bases in between. This CDR3 is built from 14 residues. The V gene's germline CDR1 is MNHEY and CDR2 SVGEGT. The CDR3 region is CASSRGRVGTEAFF. The DNA of the CDR3 is TGTGCCAGCAGCCGCGGGAGGGTGGGCACTGAAGCTTTCTTT.

V usage is TRBV3-1 (or the pseudogene TRBV3-2) and J usage is TRBJ2-7; D not certain. Germline V gene data show CDR1 as LGHDT and CDR2 as YNNKEL (reference sequence). The CDR3 runs 13 residues. V lost 1 base to trimming and J lost 4 bases, with 8 bases between them. The CDR3 region has the DNA TGTGCCAGCAGCCAAGGGCCGGTTTACGAGCAGTACTTC. Residues: CASSQGPVYEQYF.